The 25 T cell receptor beta chains below all came from one sample that was sequenced in a study of beta chain features in type 1 diabetes listed by TCRdb under 2018. Receptors were amplified or captured by the immunoSEQ multiplex PCR assay. The entire amount of isolated RNA was reverse transcribed using the High Capacity cDNA Reverse Transcription Kit, so the sequenced TCRB transcripts were expressed ones. TCRdb retrieved this table from immuneACCESS and kept in-frame rearrangements only. Not all clones are present; in checked studies, unresolved V genes account for under half, and no reason is known for the remainder. This sample is represented by about 330,000 clones; roughly 9.6% of them were singletons. The ten largest account for about 0.014% of the sample. The specimen was naive CD4+ T cells from blood. Read against the paper, the sample's cell subset or site label means: true naive CD4+ T cells. These receptors originate from a woman aged 25 to 39 in good health.

This clone was detected a few times. The chain recombines TRBV11-2 with TRBJ2-7, with 7 bases lining up with TRBD1. Germline CDR1 SGHAT, CDR2 FQNNGV. CDR3 length: 16 amino acids. Trimming at V came to 2 bases and at J to 3 bases, leaving 10 bases not matched to a gene. The CDR3 nucleotides are TGTGCCAGCAGCTTAAGGTCCGGGACAGCCATCTACGAGCAGTACTTC. It encodes CASSLRSGTAIYEQYF.

This clone was seen a handful of times. This rearrangement joins TRBV4-2 to TRBJ1-5; possibly TRBD1 for D (6 bases). Per the germline V gene, CDR1 is LGHNA and CDR2 is YNFKEQ. The CDR3 is made up of 17 amino acids. V lost 1 base and J 5 bases, leaving 18 bases between the germline ends. The chain's CDR3 is CASSQASLGTYDQPQHF. As DNA, the CDR3 is TGTGCCAGCAGCCAAGCATCGTTAGGGACATACGATCAGCCCCAGCATTTT.

The rearrangement uses TRBV9 and TRBJ2-7, with a weak D call TRBD2 (6 bases). Germline assignment: CDR1 SGDLS and CDR2 YYNGEE. The CDR3 has 15 residues. The V gene lost 2 bases and the J gene lost 7 bases, with 19 bases spanning the gap. The CDR3 reads CASSVSGTPRGEQYF. In DNA form, the CDR3 reads TGTGCCAGCAGCGTTAGCGGTACGCCGCGGGGAGAGCAGTACTTC.

The chain carries TRBV2 and TRBJ2-7; the match to TRBD2 covers 9 bases. CDR1 and CDR2 (germline): SNHLY, FYNNEI. This CDR3 is built from 16 residues. V lost 6 bases and J lost 1; bases outside the gene matches: 10. Written as DNA, the CDR3 is TGTGCCAGCAGACGAGCCCGGACTAGCGTTTCCTACGAGCAGTACTTC. This codes for CASRRARTSVSYEQYF.

Here the CDR3 reads CASSSGLAGFTDTQYF. CDR3 coding DNA: TGTGCCAGCAGCTCGGGACTAGCGGGATTCACAGATACGCAGTATTTT. The chain combines TRBV7-3 with TRBJ2-3; TRBD2 agrees at 13 bases. Per the germline V gene, CDR1 is SGHTA and CDR2 is FQGTGA. CDR3 size: 16 residues. V shed 4 bases and J 2 bases; nucleotides not matched to a gene: 3.

There are a few counts of this clone. CDR3 region: CASSFTSSGTYNEQFF. The CDR3 bases are TGCGCCAGCAGTTTTACGTCTAGCGGAACCTACAATGAGCAGTTCTTC. This chain uses TRBV5-1 with TRBJ2-1; 7 positions match TRBD2. The V and J ends lost 5 bases and 2 bases, in that order; junction bases with no gene match: 10. The CDR3 is 16 amino acids. The germline V gene has CDR1 SGHRS and CDR2 YFSETQ. The full variable domain, its missing parts supplied by reference TRBV5-1 and TRBJ2-1, is KAGVTQTPRYLIKTRGQQVTLSCSPISGHRSVSWYQQTPGQGLQFLFEYFSETQRNKGNFPGRFSGRQFSNSRSEMNVSTLELGDSALYLCASSFTSSGTYNEQFFGPGTRLTVL.

The table lists this clone with a few counts. The chain links TRBV4-3 to TRBJ2-1; D is unresolved. The CDR3 has 15 amino acids. V was shortened by 3 bases and J by 0 bases, with 9 bases between the two germline ends. Per the germline V gene, CDR1 is LGHNA and CDR2 is YSLEER. CDR3 loop: CASSQEQSSYNEQFF. The CDR3 bases are TGCGCCAGCAGCCAGGAGCAGTCCTCCTACAATGAGCAGTTCTTC.

The genes are TRBV4-2 and TRBJ2-1; weak D call: TRBD2 (5 bases). The CDR3 has 16 residues. Germline V CDR1 and CDR2: LGHNA, YNFKEQ. Trimming cost V 1 base and J 10 bases, with 20 bases left between them. CDR3 loop: CASSQASLAEGMEQFF. DNA of the CDR3: TGTGCCAGCAGCCAAGCCTCCTTAGCCGAGGGAATGGAGCAGTTCTTC.

This clone has a handful of counts. The V and J genes are TRBV5-4 and TRBJ2-5; 11 bases are a match to TRBD2. The CDR3 runs to 15 residues. Trimming at V came to 5 bases and at J to 5 bases, leaving 8 bases not matched to a gene. Germline V gene data show CDR1 as SGHNT and CDR2 as YYREEE (reference sequence). Here the CDR3 reads CASRPELAGVETQYF. CDR3 nucleotide sequence: TGTGCCAGCAGGCCCGAACTAGCGGGAGTTGAGACCCAGTACTTC.

This clone was observed a few times. The V call is TRBV19, the J call TRBJ1-2, with 7 positions matching TRBD1. V gave up 7 bases and J gave up 6 bases; unmatched junction bases: 5. The CDR3 has 12 residues. Germline-derived CDR1 and CDR2 are LNHDA and SQIVND (reference sequence). CDR3 protein: CASNQGGNGYTF. The CDR3, as DNA: TGTGCCAGTAACCAGGGGGGCAATGGCTACACCTTC.

The sample holds a few counts of this clone. J is TRBJ2-5 and V is TRBV27; TRBD2 agrees at 10 bases. Germline trimming cut 1 base from V and 4 bases from J; bases unmatched to any gene: 6. Germline-derived CDR1 and CDR2 are MNHEY and SMNVEV (reference sequence). The CDR3 is 16 residues long. For the CDR3, the DNA is TGTGCCAGCAGTTTATGGTCTAGCGGGAGCCCAGAGACCCAGTACTTC. Translated: CASSLWSSGSPETQYF.

V gene TRBV30 combines with J gene TRBJ2-5; a possible D gene is TRBD2 (6 bases). The V gene's germline CDR1 is GTSNPN and CDR2 SVGIG (reference sequence). The CDR3 consists of 14 residues. V was trimmed by 3 bases and J by 4 bases, leaving 15 bases between them. The DNA for the CDR3 is TGTGCCTGGAGCCGTAACGGGGGAACAGAGACCCAGTACTTC. This codes for CAWSRNGGTETQYF. The complete variable domain, with remaining parts taken from reference TRBV30 and TRBJ2-5, reads SQTIHQWPATLVQPVGSPLSLECTVEGTSNPNLYWYRQAAGRGLQLLFYSVGIGQISSEVPQNLSASRPQDRQFILSSKKLLLSDSGFYLCAWSRNGGTETQYFGPGTRLLVL.

A few counts support this clone. J is TRBJ1-2 and V is TRBV5-4; TRBD1 aligns across 10 bases. Germline assignment: CDR1 SGHNT and CDR2 YYREEE (reference sequence). The CDR3 totals 15 residues. V lost 0 bases, J lost 6 bases, and 5 bases stayed unmatched. In nucleotides, the CDR3 is TGTGCCAGCAGCTTGGTATTTGGGACAGGGGATGGCTACACCTTC. This translates into CASSLVFGTGDGYTF.

This clone has only one observation. The V call is TRBV19, the J call TRBJ2-4, with TRBD2 matching 7 bases. CDR1 and CDR2 (germline): LNHDA, SQIVND (reference sequence). V lost 3 bases and J lost 2; bases outside the gene matches: 7. This CDR3 is built from 16 residues. CDR3 in amino acids: CASSIEGGPTKNIQYF. The DNA of the CDR3 is TGTGCCAGTAGTATTGAGGGAGGGCCGACCAAAAACATTCAGTACTTC.

The chain employs TRBV10-3 and TRBJ2-7; 15 bases agree with TRBD2. The germline V gene encodes CDR1 ENHRY and CDR2 SYGVKD. The CDR3 contains 15 residues. J was trimmed by 6 bases and V by 2 bases; bases with no gene match: 2. CDR3 region: CAISEPGLAGGEQYF. CDR3 DNA sequence: TGTGCCATCAGTGAGCCGGGACTAGCGGGGGGCGAGCAGTACTTC.

V usage is TRBV21-1 and J usage is TRBJ1-1; the table assigns TRBD1, which was not confirmed against the DNA. TRBV21-1 is given as a pseudogene. The CDR3 totals 18 residues. CDR3 sequence reads: CASSKGGLLPDGNTEAFF. The CDR3 DNA reads TGTGCCAGCAGCAAAGGGGGGCTCCTCCCGGATGGGAACACTGAAGCTTTCTTT.

In this sample, this clone turned up a few times. This chain joins TRBV2 and TRBJ1-5, with 7 bases lining up with TRBD1. The CDR3 extends over 14 amino acids. The V segment lost 8 bases and the J segment 4 bases; nucleotides outside the gene matches: 8. The germline V gene has CDR1 SNHLY and CDR2 FYNNEI. The CDR3 here is CASGRQGLNQPQHF. The CDR3 DNA reads as TGTGCCAGCGGAAGACAGGGTCTTAATCAGCCCCAGCATTTT. The entire variable domain, with the rest obtained from reference TRBV2 and TRBJ1-5, is as follows: EPEVTQTPSHQVTQMGQEVILRCVPISNHLYFYWYRQILGQKVEFLVSFYNNEISEKSEIFDDQFSVERPDGSNFTLKIRSTKLEDSAMYFCASGRQGLNQPQHFGDGTRLSIL.

In nucleotides, the CDR3 is TGTGCTCATTCGGGAGATACGCAGTATTTT. Its protein is CAHSGDTQYF. V gene TRBV7-9 combines with J gene TRBJ2-3, with unresolved D. CDR3 size: 10 residues. Germline V gives CDR1 SEHNR, CDR2 FQNEAQ (reference sequence).

There are a few counts of this clone. The rearrangement uses TRBV28 and TRBJ1-1, with TRBD1 matching 9 bases. Trimming at V came to 5 bases and at J to 6 bases, leaving 1 base not matched to a gene. The CDR3 is 12 amino acids. The V gene's germline CDR1 is MDHEN and CDR2 SYDVKM. This CDR3 reads CASSRTGAEAFF. CDR3 DNA: TGTGCCAGCAGTCGGACAGGGGCTGAAGCTTTCTTT.

V and J are TRBV30 and TRBJ1-1; weak D call: TRBD1 (5 bases). Germline CDR1 GTSNPN, CDR2 SVGIG (reference sequence). The CDR3 is 15 amino acids. V was pared by 0 bases and J by 5 bases, with 16 bases between. The CDR3 here is CAWSVQRQGSTEAFF. The CDR3 DNA follows: TGTGCCTGGAGTGTACAAAGGCAGGGTAGTACTGAAGCTTTCTTT.

This clone has more than one count but fewer than ten. The chain recombines TRBV29-1 with TRBJ1-2, with D maybe TRBD1 (6 bases). Germline CDR1 is SQVTM and CDR2 is ANQGSEA. The CDR3 has 15 residues. The V gene lost 4 bases and the J gene lost 1 base, with 16 bases spanning the gap. CDR3 coding DNA: TGCAGCGTTGTCGGGACCCGGACAGATAACTATGGCTACACCTTC. This codes for CSVVGTRTDNYGYTF.

This clone was seen a handful of times. The chain uses TRBV28 and TRBJ1-5; tentatively, D is TRBD1 (5 bases). CDR1 is MDHEN and CDR2 is SYDVKM in the germline V gene. Trimming cost V 2 bases and J 7 bases, with 12 bases left between them. The CDR3 has 14 residues. CDR3 amino acids: CASSLGRADQPQHF. The CDR3 nucleotides are TGTGCCAGCAGTTTAGGCAGGGCTGACCAGCCCCAGCATTTT. The variable domain in full, completed from reference TRBV28 and TRBJ1-5, reads DVKVTQSSRYLVKRTGEKVFLECVQDMDHENMFWYRQDPGLGLRLIYFSYDVKMKEKGDIPEGYSVSREKKERFSLILESASTNQTSMYLCASSLGRADQPQHFGDGTRLSIL.

This clone appeared a few times. The genes are TRBV5-4 and TRBJ1-2, with 7 bases lining up with TRBD1. This CDR3 is built from 14 residues. The V and J ends lost 2 bases and 1 base, in that order; junction bases with no gene match: 2. Germline assignment: CDR1 SGHNT and CDR2 YYREEE (reference sequence). The CDR3 protein is CASSFGTVNYGYTF. In DNA, the CDR3 is TGTGCCAGCAGCTTTGGGACAGTTAACTATGGCTACACCTTC.

This clone was counted a few times. The chain combines TRBV6-5 with TRBJ2-7; 7 positions agree with TRBD1. This CDR3 comprises 16 residues. Germline CDR1 is MNHEY and CDR2 is SVGAGI. V gave up 2 bases and J gave up 1 base; unmatched junction bases: 8. This CDR3 is CASSYVTGVPSYEQYF. The CDR3 coding sequence is TGTGCCAGCAGTTACGTAACAGGGGTACCATCCTACGAGCAGTACTTC.

The gene calls are TRBV30 and TRBJ1-3, with D unclear. Per the germline V gene, CDR1 is GTSNPN and CDR2 is SVGIG (reference sequence). This CDR3 comprises 14 residues. The V end lost 0 bases, the J end lost 4 bases, and 10 bases lay between the germline ends. The CDR3 nucleotides read TGTGCCTGGAGTGTGTCCCAAGCCGGAAACACCATATATTTT. Its translation: CAWSVSQAGNTIYF.